This TCR beta chain was sequenced for a study of cytomegalovirus exposure and HLA in healthy donors. At sampling all donors were nominally healthy, likely with unrecorded immune exposures. Both 60 Vbeta primers and 13 Jbeta primers went into the PCR. TCRdb's table, derived via immunoSEQ multiplex PCR, lists solely in-frame clones and lacks some. The table has 150,000 or so clones, 80% seen once; the top ten hold under 5%. With respect to this clone: Relative to the germline gene, one junction end is altered; a read error may explain this.

The sequenced sample was PBMCs. This clonotype was sampled from a woman in her fifties or sixties in good health and CMV-seropositive.

CDR3 sequence reads: CASRLEHTPGGEQYF. In nucleotides, the CDR3 is TGTGCCAGCAGGTTAGAGCATACCCCAGGAGGCGAGCAGTACTTC. The V call is TRBV13, the J call TRBJ2-7; D is perhaps TRBD2 (5 bases). This CDR3 has 15 residues. The germline CDR1 and CDR2 sequences are PRHDT and FYEKMQ (reference sequence).